The following is a T cell receptor (beta chain) sequence with its context. The sample belongs to a study of somatic mutations in cytotoxic T cells in rheumatoid arthritis. Study-level information: Before any treatment began, around 30 ml EDTA peripheral blood was collected from patients right after diagnosis.

TCRdb keeps only in-frame clones here, not all; method: immunoSEQ multiplex PCR. The profile shows some 2,300 clones, 85% of them singletons. The CDR3 contains 11 residues. Trimming pared 3 bases from V and 7 bases from J, leaving 5 bases between. The germline V gene encodes CDR1 SGDLS and CDR2 YYNGEE. This chain connects TRBV9 to TRBJ2-1; D call uncertain. The sequenced sample was CD8+ T cells sorted from blood. The source of this sequence is a woman in her sixties or seventies with rheumatoid arthritis. Written as DNA, the CDR3 is TGTGCCAGCAGCGCTTCTAATGAGCAGTTCTTC. Translated: CASSASNEQFF.